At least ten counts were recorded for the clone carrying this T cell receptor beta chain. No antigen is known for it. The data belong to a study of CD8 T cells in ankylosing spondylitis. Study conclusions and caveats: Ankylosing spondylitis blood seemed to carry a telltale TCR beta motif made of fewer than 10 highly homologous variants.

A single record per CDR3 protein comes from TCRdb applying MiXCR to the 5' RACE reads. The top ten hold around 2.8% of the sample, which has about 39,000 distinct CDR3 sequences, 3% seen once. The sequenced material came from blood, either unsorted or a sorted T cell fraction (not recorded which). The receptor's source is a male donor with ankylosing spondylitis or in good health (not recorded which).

The CDR3 DNA is TGTGCCAGCAGCCAGACAGGGGCCGTTTACAATGAGCAGTTCTTC. It is translated as CASSQTGAVYNEQFF. V and J are TRBV9 and TRBJ2-1; the match to TRBD1 covers 8 bases. The CDR3 is made up of 15 amino acids. After removal of 4 bases from V and 4 bases from J, the junction contained 7 bases not matched to a gene. Per germline, CDR1 SGDLS and CDR2 YYNGEE.